This record covers a single TCR beta chain. The data originate from a study of PD-1 blockade in classical Hodgkin lymphoma. Time point denoted: cycle 4 day 1 (C4D1), after more than five weeks of nivolumab. Brentuximab vedotin exposure varied among the patients, all of whom had relapsed after autologous stem cell transplantation. Patients had relapsed/refractory classical Hodgkin lymphoma with complete response, partial response or progressive disease as best response. Sequenced by immunoSEQ multiplex PCR; TCRdb stores in-frame clones only, minus some. The data show some 58,000 clones, 91% seen once. The sequence derives from a human donor with classical Hodgkin lymphoma. This sample comprised peripheral blood mononuclear cells (PBMCs), obtained before the fourth cycle of nivolumab.

The CDR3 is CASSLAKGQGSYEQYF. Here the CDR3 DNA reads TGTGCCAGCAGCTTAGCGAAGGGACAGGGCTCCTACGAGCAGTACTTC. The chain combines TRBV7-9 with TRBJ2-7; TRBD1 matches 9 bases. Germline lookup yields CDR1 SEHNR and CDR2 FQNEAQ (reference sequence). The CDR3 length is 16 residues. Trimming took 0 bases from V and 0 from J; bases not matched to a gene: 3. Variable domain in full (rest from reference TRBV7-9 and TRBJ2-7): DTGVSQNPRHKITKRGQNVTFRCDPISEHNRLYWYRQTLGQGPEFLTYFQNEAQLEKSRLLSDRFSAERPKGSFSTLEIQRTEQGDSAMYLCASSLAKGQGSYEQYFGPGTRLTVT.